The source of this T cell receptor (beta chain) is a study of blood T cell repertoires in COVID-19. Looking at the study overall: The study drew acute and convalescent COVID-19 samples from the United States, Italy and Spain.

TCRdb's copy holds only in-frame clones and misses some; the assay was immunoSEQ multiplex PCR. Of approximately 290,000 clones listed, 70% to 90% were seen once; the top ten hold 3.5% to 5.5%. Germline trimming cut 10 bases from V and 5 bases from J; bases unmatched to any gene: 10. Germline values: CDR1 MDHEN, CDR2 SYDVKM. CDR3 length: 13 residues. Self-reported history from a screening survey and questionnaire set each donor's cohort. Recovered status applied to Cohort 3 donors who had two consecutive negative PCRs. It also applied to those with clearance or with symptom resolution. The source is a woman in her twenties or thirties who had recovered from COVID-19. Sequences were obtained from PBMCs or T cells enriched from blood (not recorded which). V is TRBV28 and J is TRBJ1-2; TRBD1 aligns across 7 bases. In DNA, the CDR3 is TGTGCCATCGCAGGACAGGCGCCTTATGGCTACACCTTC. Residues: CAIAGQAPYGYTF.